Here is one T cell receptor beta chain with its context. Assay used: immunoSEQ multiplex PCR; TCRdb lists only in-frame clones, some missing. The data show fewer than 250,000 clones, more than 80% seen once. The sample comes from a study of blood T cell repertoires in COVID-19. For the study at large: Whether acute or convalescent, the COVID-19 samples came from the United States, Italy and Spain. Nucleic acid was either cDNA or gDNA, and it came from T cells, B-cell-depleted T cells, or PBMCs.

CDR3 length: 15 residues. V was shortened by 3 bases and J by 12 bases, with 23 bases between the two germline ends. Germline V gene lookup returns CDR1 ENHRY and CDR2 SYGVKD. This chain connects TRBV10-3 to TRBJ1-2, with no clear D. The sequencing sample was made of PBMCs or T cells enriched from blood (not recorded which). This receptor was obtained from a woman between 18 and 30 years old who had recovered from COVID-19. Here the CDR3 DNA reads TGTGCCATCAGTGAAATTGGACCGACGGGAAGATATAACACCTTC. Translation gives CAISEIGPTGRYNTF.